This TCR beta chain was found in a study of control samples from healthy donors and cancer patients. TCRdb's table, derived via immunoSEQ multiplex PCR, lists solely in-frame clones and lacks some. This repertoire shows roughly 80,000 clones, 80% to 90% found once; its top ten account for under 2.5%. Germline V gene data show CDR1 as SGHNT and CDR2 as YYREEE (reference sequence). CDR3 length: 15 residues. V shed 0 bases and J shed 2 bases, with 8 bases lying between them. The sequence came from a woman in her sixties with head and neck cancer. The sample taken for sequencing was PBMCs. V gene TRBV5-4 combines with J gene TRBJ2-2; no reliable D call. The CDR3 DNA reads TGTGCCAGCAGCTTGGGAGGAATCAACACCGGGGAGCTGTTTTTT. Protein product: CASSLGGINTGELFF. The variable domain in full, completed from reference TRBV5-4 and TRBJ2-2, reads ETGVTQSPTHLIKTRGQQVTLRCSSQSGHNTVSWYQQALGQGPQFIFQYYREEENGRGNFPPRFSGLQFPNYSSELNVNALELDDSALYLCASSLGGINTGELFFGEGSRLTVL.